This is a list of T cell receptor beta chains from one sample in a study of Ad26.COV2.S vaccination and SARS-CoV-2 variants. Only in-frame clones appear in the TCRdb table, and some are missing; sequencing was by immunoSEQ multiplex PCR. Of around 270,000 clones in the sample, around 88% were seen once. This specimen was peripheral blood, taken in a trial of Ad26.COV2.S vaccine versus placebo. The source of these receptors is a person between 18 and 65 years old who received the Ad26.COV2.S COVID-19 vaccine or a placebo. The CDR3 runs from the conserved cysteine through the conserved F or W. Fields, in order: J gene, V gene, CDR3 protein.

TRBJ1-1 | TRBV20-1 | CSARRGPGAFF
TRBJ2-5 | TRBV11-2 | CASSFPSGSRETQYF
TRBJ2-3 | TRBV11-3 | CASSFGGTDTQYF
TRBJ2-5 | TRBV2 | CASSDEGRLETQYF
TRBJ2-3 | TRBV14 | CASSRTGSTDTQYF
TRBJ2-5 | TRBV9 | CASSVSQGSGETQYF
TRBJ2-7 | TRBV7-6 | CASSLNIRDGAYEQYF
TRBJ1-2 | TRBV6-5 | CASRRTDANYGYTF
TRBJ1-3 | TRBV2 | CASYSGQSSGNTIYF
TRBJ1-1 | TRBV5-1 | CASSSGTGNEAFF
TRBJ2-2 | TRBV2 | CASSAEAANTGELFF
TRBJ2-7 | TRBV4-1 | CASSQPPYEQYF
TRBJ2-3 | TRBV10-3 | CAISESYGTSGEGNTQYF
TRBJ2-1 | TRBV25-1 | CASSRTLNEQFF
TRBJ2-7 | TRBV7-9 | CASSHRTGNYEQYF
TRBJ1-5 | TRBV6-6 | CASRRSGQGAISNQPQHF
TRBJ1-2 | TRBV4-2 | CASSQDMPHAVGYTF
TRBJ1-5 | TRBV6-1 | CASSEGGFSNQPQHF
TRBJ2-3 | TRBV27 | CASSLGQGASDTQYF
TRBJ2-2 | TRBV7-3 | CASSLDTGLSGELFF
TRBJ2-1 | TRBV18 | CASSPLGLSSYNEQFF
TRBJ2-1 | TRBV6-5 | CASSFQRTGWNEQFF
TRBJ2-1 | TRBV9 | CASSVEGGGAINEQFF
TRBJ2-7 | TRBV6-1 | CASSEPDRGSYEQYF
TRBJ1-1 | TRBV5-6 | CASSFRSGTASRDTEAFF
TRBJ1-4 | TRBV7-2 | CASSPGTGLVGNEKLFF
TRBJ2-1 | TRBV7-8 | CASSFSSGGADEQFF
TRBJ1-1 | TRBV27 | CASWTGGIRGTEAFF
TRBJ2-3 | TRBV6-1 | CASSEWGSGSSDTQYF
TRBJ1-5 | TRBV6-2/TRBV6-3 | CASSYGGVDGNQPQHF
TRBJ2-2 | TRBV30 | CAWSVMVYTGELFF
TRBJ2-3 | TRBV23-1 | CASIGVGPTGTDTQYF
TRBJ1-1 | TRBV27 | CASSMSQGGPEAFF
TRBJ2-2 | TRBV6-6 | CASSPGTGPLTSYGELFF
TRBJ2-2 | TRBV3-1/TRBV3-2 | CASSFRTGVFSGELFF
TRBJ1-2 | TRBV7-9 | CASSSDRAGYGYTF
TRBJ2-3 | TRBV10-3 | CAISVGTSGPDTQYF
TRBJ2-5 | TRBV7-9 | CASSPGTGAVLQETQYF
TRBJ2-3 | TRBV30 | CAWSKGGRNRYTDTQYF
TRBJ2-7 | TRBV5-6 | CASSFRVTYEQYF
TRBJ2-7 | TRBV4-2 | CASSQERGGSPMQTYEQYF
TRBJ2-7 | TRBV6-2/TRBV6-3 | CASSYPSGGSYEQYF
TRBJ2-2 | TRBV7-8 | CASSLQGSTGELFF
TRBJ2-1 | TRBV6-2/TRBV6-3 | CASSFPSGRSHNEQFF
TRBJ2-3 | TRBV6-9 | CASTREGTRNTDTQYF
TRBJ2-4 | TRBV6-1 | CASSEYAFSINIQYF
TRBJ2-3 | TRBV30 | CAWKVGGGPSTDTQYF
TRBJ2-7 | TRBV11-1 | CASQNNRGLYEQYF
TRBJ1-1 | TRBV6-5 | CASSYRGGAEAFF
TRBJ1-2 | TRBV2 | CASQTGNYGYTF
TRBJ1-5 | TRBV5-8 | CASSLVLGQGSNQPQHF
TRBJ1-4 | TRBV5-4 | CASSPGGGSTNEKLFF
TRBJ2-3 | TRBV29-1 | CSVMVAGDTDTQYF